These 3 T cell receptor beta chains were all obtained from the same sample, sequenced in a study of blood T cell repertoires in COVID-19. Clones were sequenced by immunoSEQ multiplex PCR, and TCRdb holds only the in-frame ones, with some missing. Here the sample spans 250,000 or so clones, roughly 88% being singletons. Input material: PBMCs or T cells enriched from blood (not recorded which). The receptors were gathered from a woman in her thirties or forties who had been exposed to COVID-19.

The CDR3 loop is CASSQAWGGNTGELFF. The CDR3 nucleotides are TGTGCCAGCAGCCAAGCTTGGGGGGGAAACACCGGGGAGCTGTTTTTT. The J gene is TRBJ2-2, the V gene TRBV7-9, with TRBD2 matching over 7 bases. The CDR3 sequence is 16 residues long. With V trimmed by 5 bases and J by 2 bases, 8 bases remained unmatched. Germline assignment: CDR1 SEHNR and CDR2 FQNEAQ (reference sequence).

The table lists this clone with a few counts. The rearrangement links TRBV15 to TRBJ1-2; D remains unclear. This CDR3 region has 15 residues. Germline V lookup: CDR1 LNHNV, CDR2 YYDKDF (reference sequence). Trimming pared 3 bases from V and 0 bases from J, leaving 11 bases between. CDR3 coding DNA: TGTGCCACCAGCAGGCCCCAGTCAGCTAACTATGGCTACACCTTC. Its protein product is CATSRPQSANYGYTF.

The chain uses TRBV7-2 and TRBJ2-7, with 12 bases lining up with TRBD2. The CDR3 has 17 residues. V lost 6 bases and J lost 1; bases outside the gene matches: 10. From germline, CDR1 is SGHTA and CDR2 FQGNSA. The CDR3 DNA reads TGTGCCAGCAGACGACTAGCGGGAGTAAGCGGGTCCTACGAGCAGTACGTC. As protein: CASRRLAGVSGSYEQYV.